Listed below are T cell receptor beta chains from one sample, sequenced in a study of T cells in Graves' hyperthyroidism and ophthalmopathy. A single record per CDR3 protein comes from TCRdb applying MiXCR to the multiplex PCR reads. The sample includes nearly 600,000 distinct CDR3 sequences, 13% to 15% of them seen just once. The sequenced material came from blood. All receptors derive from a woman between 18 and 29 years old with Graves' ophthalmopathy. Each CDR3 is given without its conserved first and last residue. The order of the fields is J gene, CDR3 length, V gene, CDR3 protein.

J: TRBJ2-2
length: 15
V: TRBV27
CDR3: ASSHPGLAGITGELF

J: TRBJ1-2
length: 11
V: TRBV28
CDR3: ASSLPSLQGYT

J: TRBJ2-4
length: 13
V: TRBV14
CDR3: ASSPFSGRFNIQY

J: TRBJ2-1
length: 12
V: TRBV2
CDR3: ASRDRGRGNEQF

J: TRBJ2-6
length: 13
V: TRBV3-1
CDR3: ASSPRQGGANVLT

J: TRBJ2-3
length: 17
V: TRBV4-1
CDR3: ASSQEAWLLAGWADTQY

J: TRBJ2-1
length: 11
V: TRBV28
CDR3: VTGRETYNEQF

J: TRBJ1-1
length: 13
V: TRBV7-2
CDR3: ASSFDSSVRAEAF

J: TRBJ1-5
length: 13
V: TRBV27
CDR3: ASSPNGGHNQPQH

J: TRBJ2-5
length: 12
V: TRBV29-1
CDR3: SLTGPEARKTQY

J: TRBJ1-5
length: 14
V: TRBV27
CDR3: ASSSRDKRPNQPQH

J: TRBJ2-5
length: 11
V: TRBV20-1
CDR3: SAYDRAQETQY

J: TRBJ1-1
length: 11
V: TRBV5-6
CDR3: ASSYRPHTEAF

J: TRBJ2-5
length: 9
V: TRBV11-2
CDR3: ASSYHLAQY

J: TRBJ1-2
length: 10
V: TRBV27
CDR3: ASSPGRYGYT

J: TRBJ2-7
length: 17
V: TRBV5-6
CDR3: ASSLAETSGRAFAYEQY

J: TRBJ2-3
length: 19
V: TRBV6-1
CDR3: ASSHERGRAFFHSSTDTQY

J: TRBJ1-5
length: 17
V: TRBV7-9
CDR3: ASSLGGTEDPYSNQPQH

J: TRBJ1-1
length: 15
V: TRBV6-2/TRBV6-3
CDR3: ASSYSRQGALNTEAF

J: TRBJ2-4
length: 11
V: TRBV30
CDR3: AWSVGGKNIQY

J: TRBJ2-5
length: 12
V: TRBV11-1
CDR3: ASSLGQNQETQY

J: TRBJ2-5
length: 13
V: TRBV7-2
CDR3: ASSLQGDDLETQY

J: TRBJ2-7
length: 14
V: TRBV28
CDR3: ASRPGTSGSIDEQY

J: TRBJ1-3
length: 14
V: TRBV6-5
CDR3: ASSYPTGVLSNTIY

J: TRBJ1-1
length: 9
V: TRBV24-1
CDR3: ATSDRTEAF

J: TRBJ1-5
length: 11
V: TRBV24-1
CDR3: ATSDDRNQPQH

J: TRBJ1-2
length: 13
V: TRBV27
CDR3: ASSPSRQGAGGYT

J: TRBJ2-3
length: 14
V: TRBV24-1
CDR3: ATSDQTGFFTDTQY

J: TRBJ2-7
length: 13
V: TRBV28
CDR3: ASRPGLSGLYEQY

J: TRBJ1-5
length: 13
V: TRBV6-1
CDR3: ASSGRTGSNQPQH

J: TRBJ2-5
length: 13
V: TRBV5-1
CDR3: ASSGDGRAGETQY

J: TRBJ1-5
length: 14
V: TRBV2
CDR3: ASSEPQGAGNQPQH

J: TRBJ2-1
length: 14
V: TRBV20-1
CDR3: SARDPRTRRFHEQF

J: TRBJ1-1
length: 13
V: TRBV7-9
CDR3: ASSMDPTKATEAF

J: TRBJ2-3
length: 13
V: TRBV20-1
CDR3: SAPDRTGQGDTQY

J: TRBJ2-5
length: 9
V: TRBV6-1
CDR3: ASRERAHVN

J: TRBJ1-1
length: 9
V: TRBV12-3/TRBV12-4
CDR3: ASGINTEAF

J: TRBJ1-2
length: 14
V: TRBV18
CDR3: ASSPPTGGARDGYT

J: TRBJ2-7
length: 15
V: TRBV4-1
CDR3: ASSQDGGLAGTYEQY

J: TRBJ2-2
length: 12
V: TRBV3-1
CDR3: ASSQEGGAGELF

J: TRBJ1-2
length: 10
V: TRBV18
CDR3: ASSSRRYGYT

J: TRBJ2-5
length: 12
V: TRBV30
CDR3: AWSGQGARETQY

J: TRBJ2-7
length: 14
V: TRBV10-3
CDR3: AISEIRPSLSLEQY

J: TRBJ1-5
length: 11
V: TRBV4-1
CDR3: ASSQSSLMPQH

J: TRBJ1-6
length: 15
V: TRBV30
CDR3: AWSVDRTGGNRGPLH

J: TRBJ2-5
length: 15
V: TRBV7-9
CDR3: ASSPLAGVESQETQY

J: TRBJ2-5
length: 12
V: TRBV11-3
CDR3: ASSVTGGRETQY

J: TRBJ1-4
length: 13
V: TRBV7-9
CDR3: ASSSPGQMNEKLF

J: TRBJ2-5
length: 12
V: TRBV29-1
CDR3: SVTKGQGGETQY

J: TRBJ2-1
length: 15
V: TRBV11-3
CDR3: ASSLDLLASGYNEQF

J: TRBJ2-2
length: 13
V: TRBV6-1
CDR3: ASRSTGENTGELF

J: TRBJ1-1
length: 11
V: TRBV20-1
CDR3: SARDSRRLEAF

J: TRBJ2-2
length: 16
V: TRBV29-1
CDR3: SAQVLRDRVANTGELF

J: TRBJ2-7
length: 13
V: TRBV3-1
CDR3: ASSQAGTGRNEQY

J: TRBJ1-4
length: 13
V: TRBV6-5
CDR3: ASSYNQAINEKLF

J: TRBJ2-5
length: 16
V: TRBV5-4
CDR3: ASSLDRTSGRGTETQY

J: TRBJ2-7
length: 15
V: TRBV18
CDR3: ASSPSWGTGGLYEQY